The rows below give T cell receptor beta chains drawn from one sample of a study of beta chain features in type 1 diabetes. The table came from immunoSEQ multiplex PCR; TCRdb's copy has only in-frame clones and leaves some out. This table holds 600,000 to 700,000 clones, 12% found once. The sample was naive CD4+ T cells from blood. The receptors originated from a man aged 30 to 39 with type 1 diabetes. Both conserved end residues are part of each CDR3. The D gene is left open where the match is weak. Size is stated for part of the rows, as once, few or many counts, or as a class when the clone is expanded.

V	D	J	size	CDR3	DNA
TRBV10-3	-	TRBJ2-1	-	CAISESTRGTDSYNEQFF	TGTGCCATCAGTGAGTCGACTCGGGGGACCGATTCCTACAATGAGCAGTTCTTC
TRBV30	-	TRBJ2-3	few	CAWSPSDTQYF	TGTGCCTGGTCCCCCTCAGATACGCAGTATTTT
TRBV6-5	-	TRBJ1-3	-	CASSYAGVGNTIYF	TGTGCCAGCAGTTACGCAGGGGTGGGAAACACCATATATTTT
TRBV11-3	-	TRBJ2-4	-	CASSSRQGIQYF	TGTGCCAGCAGCTCGAGACAAGGCATTCAGTACTTC
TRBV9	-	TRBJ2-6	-	CASSVGGWVGANVLTF	TGTGCCAGCAGCGTAGGAGGGTGGGTTGGGGCCAACGTCCTGACTTTC
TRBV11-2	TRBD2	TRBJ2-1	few	CASSLSLAGNNEQFF	TGTGCCAGCAGCTTATCATTAGCGGGGAATAATGAGCAGTTCTTC
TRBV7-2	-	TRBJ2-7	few	CASSFGDGTYEQYF	TGTGCCAGCAGCTTCGGGGACGGGACCTACGAGCAGTACTTC
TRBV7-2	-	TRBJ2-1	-	CASSLVAGALNEQFF	TGTGCCAGCAGCTTAGTGGCGGGGGCCCTCAATGAGCAGTTCTTC
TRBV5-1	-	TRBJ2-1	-	CASSNGTFGEQFF	TGCGCCAGCAGCAACGGGACGTTCGGTGAGCAGTTCTTC
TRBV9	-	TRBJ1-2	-	CASSHTDYGYTF	TGTGCCAGCAGCCACACAGACTATGGCTACACCTTC
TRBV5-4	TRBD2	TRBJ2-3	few	CASSPQPSAGGPTDTQYF	TGTGCCAGCAGCCCGCAACCTTCAGCGGGGGGGCCAACAGATACGCAGTATTTT
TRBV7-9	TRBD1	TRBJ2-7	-	CASSLRQGPIEQYF	TGTGCCAGCAGCTTGAGACAGGGACCCATCGAGCAGTACTTC
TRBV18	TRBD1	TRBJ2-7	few	CASSPLGQGDYEQYF	TGTGCCAGCTCACCTTTAGGGCAGGGGGACTACGAGCAGTACTTC
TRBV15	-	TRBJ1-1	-	CATSRDSVRQLNTEAFF	TGTGCCACCAGCAGAGACTCGGTGAGACAGCTGAACACTGAAGCTTTCTTT
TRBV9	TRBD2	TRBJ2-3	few	CASSSRILAGGTDTQYF	TGTGCCAGCAGCTCAAGAATCCTAGCGGGGGGCACAGATACGCAGTATTTT
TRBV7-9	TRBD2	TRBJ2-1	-	CASSPGTSNEQFF	TGTGCCAGCAGCCCCGGGACTAGCAATGAGCAGTTCTTC
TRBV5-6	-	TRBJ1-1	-	CASSADSTEAFF	TGTGCCAGCAGCGCTGACAGCACTGAAGCTTTCTTT
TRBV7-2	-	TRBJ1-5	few	CASSLTEPHQPQHF	TGTGCCAGCAGCCTGACAGAACCTCATCAGCCCCAGCATTTT
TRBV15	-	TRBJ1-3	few	CATSADGRSSGNTIYF	TGTGCCACCAGCGCGGACGGACGTTCCTCTGGAAACACCATATATTTT
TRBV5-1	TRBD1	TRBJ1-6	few	CASSPGQSGAPLHF	TGCGCCAGCAGCCCGGGACAGTCGGGCGCGCCCCTCCACTTT
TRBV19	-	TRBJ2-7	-	CASSIDPGRDPKEQYF	TGTGCCAGTAGTATAGATCCGGGCAGGGACCCCAAGGAGCAGTACTTC
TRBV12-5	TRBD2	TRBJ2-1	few	CASGLTSGVEQFF	TGTGCTAGTGGTTTGACTAGCGGGGTTGAGCAGTTCTTC
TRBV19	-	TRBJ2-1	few	CATGGLPLYNEQFF	TGTGCCACAGGCGGACTACCCCTCTACAATGAGCAGTTCTTC
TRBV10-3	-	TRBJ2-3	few	CASLAVNTDTQYF	TGTGCCAGCCTAGCAGTTAACACAGATACGCAGTATTTT
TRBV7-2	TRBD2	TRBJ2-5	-	CASSPSGGTETQYF	TGTGCCAGCAGCCCTAGCGGGGGGACGGAGACCCAGTACTTC
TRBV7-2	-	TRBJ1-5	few	CASSFRGDSNQPQHF	TGTGCCAGCAGCTTTCGCGGGGATAGCAATCAGCCCCAGCATTTT
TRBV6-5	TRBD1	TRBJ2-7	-	CASLLVTGGGYEQYF	TGTGCCAGCTTGCTCGTTACAGGGGGCGGTTACGAGCAGTACTTC
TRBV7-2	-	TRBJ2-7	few	CASSLGVSHEQYF	TGTGCCAGCAGCTTGGGAGTCTCCCACGAGCAGTACTTC
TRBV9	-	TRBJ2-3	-	CASSPARDPLDTQYF	TGTGCCAGCAGCCCGGCCCGGGACCCACTAGATACGCAGTATTTT
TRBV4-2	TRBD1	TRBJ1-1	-	CASSRTGAATEAFF	TGTGCCAGCAGCCGAACAGGGGCCGCCACTGAAGCTTTCTTT
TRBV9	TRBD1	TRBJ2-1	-	CASSSVDRVGEQFF	TGTGCCAGCAGCTCCGTGGACAGGGTTGGTGAGCAGTTCTTC
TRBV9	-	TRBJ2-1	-	CASSPHHREGINEQFF	TGTGCCAGCAGCCCCCATCACAGGGAGGGGATAAATGAGCAGTTCTTC
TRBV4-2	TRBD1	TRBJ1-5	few	CASSQDPDRLNQPQHF	TGTGCCAGCAGCCAAGATCCGGACAGGCTCAATCAGCCCCAGCATTTT
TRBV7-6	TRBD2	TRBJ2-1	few	CASSRPFSGGLSNEQFF	TGTGCCAGCAGCCGACCCTTTAGCGGGGGGCTTTCCAATGAGCAGTTCTTC
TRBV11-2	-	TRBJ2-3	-	CASSLRVTGAFTDTQYF	TGTGCCAGCAGCTTACGTGTAACGGGGGCCTTCACAGATACGCAGTATTTT
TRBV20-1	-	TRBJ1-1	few	CSATPGTTAFF	TGCAGTGCCACCCCCGGGACAACGGCTTTCTTT
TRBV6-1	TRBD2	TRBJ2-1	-	CASSDRLAVLQFF	TGTGCCAGCAGTGATAGACTAGCCGTACTTCAGTTCTTC
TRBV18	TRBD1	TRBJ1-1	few	CASSPAGQSNTEAFF	TGTGCCAGCTCACCAGCGGGACAGTCGAACACTGAAGCTTTCTTT